This is a list of T cell receptor beta chains from one sample in a study of blood T cell repertoires in COVID-19. Generated by immunoSEQ multiplex PCR, the TCRdb table keeps only in-frame clones and is missing some. This table holds some 66,000 clones, 88% found once. Material for sequencing was peripheral blood. All receptors come from a woman aged 55-69 years with acute or convalescent COVID-19. Each CDR3 is given with its conserved first and last residue. A D gene is named only where the DNA matches it firmly. Expanded clones get a size class; other rows say once, few or many, or leave the size out.

D | J | V | size | CDR3 | DNA
TRBD1 | TRBJ1-6 | TRBV6-5 | - | CASSYSQQGNSPLHF | TGTGCCAGCAGTTACTCGCAACAGGGGAATTCACCCCTCCACTTT
- | TRBJ1-5 | TRBV30 | - | CAWSVGQNQPQHF | TGTGCCTGGAGTGTAGGACAGAATCAGCCCCAGCATTTT
- | TRBJ1-3 | TRBV27 | - | CASSNRRGNTIYF | TGTGCCAGCAGTAACAGGAGAGGAAACACCATATATTTT
TRBD1 | TRBJ1-1 | TRBV5-1 | - | CASSWRGQLNTEAFF | TGCGCCAGCAGCTGGAGGGGACAGTTGAACACTGAAGCTTTCTTT
TRBD1 | TRBJ1-6 | TRBV7-2 | few | CATSGQPFSPLHF | TGTGCCACTTCGGGACAGCCATTTTCACCCCTCCACTTT
TRBD1 | TRBJ1-2 | TRBV28 | - | CASSLAPTGGIYGYTF | TGTGCCAGCAGTTTAGCCCCGACAGGGGGCATTTATGGCTACACCTTC
- | TRBJ2-2 | TRBV19 | - | CASYRVGTGELFF | TGTGCCAGCTACAGGGTCGGCACCGGGGAGCTGTTTTTT
TRBD2 | TRBJ2-3 | TRBV7-9 | - | CASSRGLAGSTDTQYF | TGTGCCAGCAGCCGGGGACTAGCGGGGTCCACAGATACGCAGTATTTT
- | TRBJ1-1 | TRBV5-1 | - | CASALDSGTEAFF | TGCGCCAGCGCTTTGGACAGTGGAACTGAAGCTTTCTTT
TRBD1 | TRBJ1-6 | TRBV10-3 | - | CAIKPGQGATTYNSPLHF | TGTGCCATCAAGCCGGGACAGGGGGCGACGACCTATAATTCACCCCTCCACTTT
TRBD2 | TRBJ2-1 | TRBV15 | - | CATSLSGRAERGGNEQFF | TGTGCCACCAGCCTTTCTGGAAGAGCGGAGCGGGGGGGCAATGAGCAGTTCTTC
TRBD1 | TRBJ2-3 | TRBV9 | few | CASSVGGQGGADTQYF | TGTGCCAGCAGCGTAGGGGGACAGGGAGGTGCAGATACGCAGTATTTT
TRBD1 | TRBJ1-6 | TRBV5-1 | - | CASSLGTGNSPLHF | TGCGCCAGCAGCTTGGGGACAGGGAATTCACCCCTCCACTTT
TRBD1 | TRBJ1-2 | TRBV2 | - | CASSEARTGSNGYTF | TGTGCCAGCAGTGAAGCTCGGACAGGGTCGAATGGCTACACCTTC
TRBD1 | TRBJ1-2 | TRBV20-1 | - | CSAQGAYGYTF | TGCAGTGCGCAGGGGGCCTACGGCTACACCTTC
- | TRBJ2-2 | TRBV27 | once | CASTIYPGELFF | TGTGCCAGCACCATCTACCCCGGGGAGCTGTTTTTT
- | TRBJ2-1 | TRBV6-5 | - | CASSYSLGRVVNEQFF | TGTGCCAGCAGTTACTCGCTTGGCAGGGTTGTAAATGAGCAGTTCTTC
TRBD1 | TRBJ1-2 | TRBV2 | - | CASSPRQGDTGGYTF | TGTGCCAGCAGTCCCCGACAGGGGGATACCGGGGGCTACACCTTC
- | TRBJ1-6 | TRBV9 | - | CASSVEGQGYSPLHF | TGTGCCAGCAGCGTAGAGGGGCAGGGGTATTCACCCCTCCACTTT
- | TRBJ1-2 | TRBV19 | - | CASSTFTENYGYTF | TGTGCCAGTAGTACTTTTACGGAGAACTATGGCTACACCTTC
- | TRBJ1-5 | TRBV6-2/TRBV6-3 | - | CASTPAPGVSNQPQHF | TGTGCCAGCACCCCCGCCCCCGGGGTTAGCAATCAGCCCCAGCATTTT
TRBD1 | TRBJ1-2 | TRBV6-5 | - | CASRRDRSFYGYTF | TGTGCCAGCAGGCGGGACAGGTCCTTCTATGGCTACACCTTC
- | TRBJ2-2 | TRBV7-8 | - | CASSLGATANTGELFF | TGTGCCAGCAGCTTAGGGGCAACCGCGAACACCGGGGAGCTGTTTTTT
TRBD1 | TRBJ1-1 | TRBV4-2 | once | CASSQDRSLGQHIEAFF | TGTGCCAGCAGCCAAGATCGGAGCCTGGGACAGCATATCGAAGCTTTCTTT
- | TRBJ1-1 | TRBV5-8 | - | CASSSQGLRGEAFF | TGTGCCAGCAGCTCACAGGGTTTAAGGGGTGAAGCTTTCTTT
- | TRBJ1-2 | TRBV28 | - | CASTKPSGYGYTF | TGTGCCAGCACAAAACCTTCAGGGTATGGCTACACCTTC
TRBD2 | TRBJ2-3 | TRBV6-5 | - | CASRRGTTDTQYF | TGTGCCAGCCGGCGGGGGACCACAGATACGCAGTATTTT
- | TRBJ1-4 | TRBV18 | - | CASSGATNEKLFF | TGTGCCAGCTCAGGAGCAACTAATGAAAAACTGTTTTTT
TRBD2 | TRBJ2-2 | TRBV5-6 | - | CASSLTSGRAATGELFF | TGTGCCAGCAGCTTGACTAGCGGGAGGGCCGCCACCGGGGAGCTGTTTTTT
TRBD2 | TRBJ2-3 | TRBV29-1 | - | CSVVGGRAGTDTQYF | TGCAGCGTTGTTGGCGGGAGGGCCGGCACAGATACGCAGTATTTT
TRBD1 | TRBJ1-5 | TRBV28 | - | CASSSSTGGGQPQHF | TGTGCCAGCAGCTCTTCCACAGGGGGCGGTCAGCCCCAGCATTTT
TRBD1 | TRBJ2-6 | TRBV29-1 | - | CSVEDRGGSGANVLTF | TGCAGCGTGGAGGACAGGGGAGGCTCTGGGGCCAACGTCCTGACTTTC
- | TRBJ1-1 | TRBV30 | - | CASLIRGNTEAFF | TGTGCCTCCCTCATCCGGGGGAACACTGAAGCTTTCTTT
- | TRBJ1-5 | TRBV27 | - | CASSLYVAGQPQHF | TGTGCCAGCAGTTTATATGTAGCCGGTCAGCCCCAGCATTTT
TRBD1 | TRBJ1-1 | TRBV3-1/TRBV3-2 | - | CASSQAQGRAFF | TGTGCCAGCAGCCAAGCACAGGGGAGAGCTTTCTTT
- | TRBJ2-1 | TRBV13 | - | CASSLLAAYNEQFF | TGTGCCAGCAGCTTACTTGCAGCGTACAATGAGCAGTTCTTC
TRBD2 | TRBJ2-1 | TRBV19 | - | CASRASGATIYNEQFF | TGTGCCAGTAGGGCTAGCGGGGCCACTATTTACAATGAGCAGTTCTTC
- | TRBJ1-5 | TRBV28 | - | CASSLPGWSNQPQHF | TGTGCCAGCAGTTTACCAGGGTGGAGCAATCAGCCCCAGCATTTT
TRBD1 | TRBJ1-4 | TRBV14 | - | CASSQMGTGVEKLFF | TGTGCCAGCAGCCAAATGGGGACAGGGGTTGAAAAACTGTTTTTT
TRBD1 | TRBJ1-1 | TRBV6-1 | - | CASSEWGTGRNTEAFF | TGTGCCAGCAGTGAATGGGGGACAGGGAGGAACACTGAAGCTTTCTTT
- | TRBJ1-2 | TRBV5-1 | - | CASSLDSITYGYTF | TGCGCCAGCAGCCTGGACTCAATTACGTATGGCTACACCTTC
TRBD1 | TRBJ1-2 | TRBV5-1 | once | CASRRGTGSVYGYTF | TGCGCCAGTCGGAGGGGGACAGGTTCTGTGTATGGCTACACCTTC
- | TRBJ2-1 | TRBV18 | - | CASSPGGNEQFF | TGTGCCAGCTCACCAGGAGGGAATGAGCAGTTCTTC
- | TRBJ2-3 | TRBV5-4 | - | CASTTPGDTQYF | TGTGCCAGCACCACCCCGGGAGATACGCAGTATTTT
- | TRBJ2-5 | TRBV5-1 | once | CASSLTAGQETQYF | TGCGCCAGCAGCTTGACTGCGGGCCAAGAGACCCAGTACTTC